The 18 T cell receptor beta chains given below trace back to one sample, sequenced in a study of radiotherapy plus CTLA-4 blockade in lung cancer. Some clones are missing from TCRdb's copy, which holds only in-frame ones; the method was immunoSEQ multiplex PCR. The sample has tens of thousands of clones; roughly 77% are singletons. The sequences come from peripheral blood, collected from a patient treated with radiotherapy plus ipilimumab. The receptors were sampled from a human donor with non-small cell lung cancer who had a complete response to radiotherapy plus ipilimumab.

The V gene is TRBV30, the J gene TRBJ1-4; D is uncertain. V lost 0 bases and J lost 3, with 11 bases in between. CDR1 GTSNPN and CDR2 SVGIG come from the germline V gene (reference sequence). The length of the CDR3 is 15 residues. CDR3 DNA: TGTGCCTGGAGTGTACGGAGGGCGCCTAATGAAAAACTGTTTTTT. It yields the protein CAWSVRRAPNEKLFF.

V gene TRBV7-9 combines with J gene TRBJ1-2; D is undetermined. Germline-derived CDR1 and CDR2 are SEHNR and FQNEAQ (reference sequence). The CDR3 contains 13 residues. V was pared by 2 bases and J by 1 base, with 5 bases between. In DNA form, the CDR3 reads TGTGCCAGCAGCTTACAGGTTAACTATGGCTACACCTTC. It is translated as CASSLQVNYGYTF.

The rearrangement joins TRBV19 to TRBJ1-2, with TRBD1 matching over 7 bases. Looked up from germline, CDR1 is LNHDA and CDR2 is SQIVND (reference sequence). The CDR3 covers 16 residues. V lost 1 base and J lost 7; bases outside the gene matches: 12. CDR3 loop: CASSIVGGQARFGYTF. The CDR3 DNA follows: TGTGCCAGTAGTATAGTAGGTGGACAGGCGAGATTTGGCTACACCTTC.

In its sample, this clone was seen a few times. The rearrangement uses TRBV7-9 and TRBJ1-1; 8 nucleotides line up with TRBD1. V dropped 3 bases and J dropped 1; count of bases not matched to a gene: 7. The CDR3 runs 16 residues. Germline V gene lookup returns CDR1 SEHNR and CDR2 FQNEAQ (reference sequence). For the CDR3, the DNA is TGTGCCAGCAGCTTTAGCCCCGGGACAGGGAACACTGAAGCTTTCTTT. This gives the protein CASSFSPGTGNTEAFF.

Only a few counts were recorded for this clone. The gene calls are TRBV19 and TRBJ2-2, with D possibly being TRBD1 (6 bases). V lost 6 bases and J 6 bases, leaving 8 bases between the germline ends. Germline CDR1 and CDR2: LNHDA and SQIVND (reference sequence). This CDR3 comprises 12 residues. The CDR3 is CASRQGAGELFF. CDR3 DNA sequence: TGTGCCAGTAGACAGGGTGCCGGGGAGCTGTTTTTT.

The chain joins TRBV10-3 to TRBJ1-5; tentatively, D is TRBD1 (6 bases). The CDR3 consists of 14 residues. The V gene lost 5 bases and the J gene lost 5 bases, with 13 bases spanning the gap. In germline, CDR1 is ENHRY, CDR2 SYGVKD. In DNA form, the CDR3 reads TGTGCCATCAGTAAAGGCGCAGGGGATCAGCCCCAGCATTTT. The encoded protein is CAISKGAGDQPQHF.

This clone was counted once. The J gene is TRBJ2-1, the V gene TRBV6-1; 7 bases match TRBD2. With V trimmed by 4 bases and J by 2 bases, 8 bases remained unmatched. This CDR3 is built from 16 residues. The germline gives CDR1 MNHNS, CDR2 SASEGT. The CDR3 DNA follows: TGTGCCAGCAGTGGGACTAGAGGGTACGCCTACAATGAGCAGTTCTTC. As protein: CASSGTRGYAYNEQFF.

The chain is built from TRBV27 and TRBJ2-1, with 14 bases matching TRBD2. Germline CDR1 MNHEY, CDR2 SMNVEV (reference sequence). Germline trimming cut 7 bases from V and 12 bases from J; bases unmatched to any gene: 17. This CDR3 contains 17 residues. The DNA for the CDR3 is TGTGCCAGCACCCAAGAGGACCCCGGACTAGCGGGAGGACGGCAGTTCTTC. It specifies CASTQEDPGLAGGRQFF.

This chain uses TRBV19 with TRBJ2-3; tentative D call: TRBD2 (6 bases). This CDR3 spans 16 amino acids. V shed 5 bases and J shed 0 bases, with 15 bases lying between them. Germline V gene data show CDR1 as LNHDA and CDR2 as SQIVND (reference sequence). The CDR3 bases are TGTGCCAGTAGTCGAGGGACTTCTTTTAGCACAGATACGCAGTATTTT. It encodes CASSRGTSFSTDTQYF. Full variable domain (missing parts from reference TRBV19 and TRBJ2-3): DGGITQSPKYLFRKEGQNVTLSCEQNLNHDAMYWYRQDPGQGLRLIYYSQIVNDFQKGDIAEGYSVSREKKESFPLTVTSAQKNPTAFYLCASSRGTSFSTDTQYFGPGTRLTVL.

V and J are TRBV4-1 and TRBJ2-3; D not resolved. Looked up from germline, CDR1 is MGHRA and CDR2 is YSYEKL. V dropped 1 base and J dropped 0 bases, with 11 bases sitting between them. The CDR3 length is 16 residues. Here the CDR3 DNA reads TGCGCCAGCAGCCAAGGTCCGGCGGCTAGCACAGATACGCAGTATTTT. Encoded protein: CASSQGPAASTDTQYF.

This clone has just one count. The CDR3 region is CASSQDRTGGWNEQYF. As DNA, the CDR3 is TGCGCCAGCAGCCAAGATAGAACAGGGGGGTGGAACGAGCAGTACTTC. The rearrangement links TRBV4-1 to TRBJ2-7, with TRBD1 matching 8 bases. The CDR3 extends over 16 amino acids. The germline CDR1 and CDR2 sequences are MGHRA and YSYEKL. The J segment lost 5 bases and the V segment lost 0 bases, leaving 9 bases of the junction unmatched.

V usage is TRBV9 and J usage is TRBJ1-1, with 8 nucleotides matching TRBD1. This CDR3 has 16 residues. CDR1 SGDLS and CDR2 YYNGEE come from the germline V gene. V lost 4 bases and J lost 0; bases outside the gene matches: 8. The CDR3 here is CASSPRQGTMNTEAFF. As DNA, the CDR3 is TGTGCCAGCAGCCCCCGACAGGGGACCATGAACACTGAAGCTTTCTTT.

The chain joins TRBV6-5 to TRBJ2-1; TRBD2 agrees at 10 bases. Germline CDR1 MNHEY, CDR2 SVGAGI. This CDR3 comprises 14 residues. With 5 bases clipped from V and 5 bases from J, the junction kept 3 bases outside the gene matches. CDR3 region: CASSASGGDNEQFF. As DNA, the CDR3 is TGTGCCAGCAGTGCCAGCGGGGGGGACAATGAGCAGTTCTTC.

The V gene is TRBV6-1, the J gene TRBJ1-4; TRBD1 aligns across 8 bases. With 6 bases clipped from V and 3 bases from J, the junction kept 3 bases outside the gene matches. CDR3 size: 14 residues. Germline V gene sequence: CDR1 MNHNS, CDR2 SASEGT. In DNA form, the CDR3 reads TGTGCCAGCAGACAGACAGGGGCTAATGAAAAACTGTTTTTT. As protein: CASRQTGANEKLFF.

This clone was counted once. The genes are TRBV28 and TRBJ1-1, with TRBD1 matching over 7 bases. V shed 2 bases and J 5 bases; nucleotides not matched to a gene: 5. Germline CDR1 and CDR2: MDHEN and SYDVKM. There are 14 residues in the CDR3. The CDR3 region is CASSLKGARTEAFF. The CDR3 nucleotides are TGTGCCAGCAGTTTAAAGGGGGCGAGGACTGAAGCTTTCTTT. Based on the CDR3 plus reference TRBV28 and TRBJ1-1, the full variable domain is DVKVTQSSRYLVKRTGEKVFLECVQDMDHENMFWYRQDPGLGLRLIYFSYDVKMKEKGDIPEGYSVSREKKERFSLILESASTNQTSMYLCASSLKGARTEAFFGQGTRLTVV.

This rearrangement joins TRBV7-2 to TRBJ1-5, with a tentative D call TRBD1 (5 bases). The CDR3 extends over 14 amino acids. Trimming pared 3 bases from V and 6 bases from J, leaving 12 bases between. Germline-derived CDR1 and CDR2 are SGHTA and FQGNSA. The CDR3 coding sequence is TGTGCCAGCAGCTTCCTACCCCAGGGTCAGCCCCAGCATTTT. Amino acid sequence: CASSFLPQGQPQHF.

This sequence joins TRBV6-6 and TRBJ2-1; TRBD1 matches 10 bases. Germline-derived CDR1 and CDR2 are MNHNY and SVGAGI (reference sequence). The junction had 4 bases not matched to a gene; V was cut back by 6 bases and J by 8 bases. This CDR3 is 13 amino acids long. The CDR3 coding sequence is TGTGCCAGCAGAAAGACAGGGGGCGATGAGCAGTTCTTC. This gives the protein CASRKTGGDEQFF.

The chain has TRBV9 and TRBJ1-4; 9 nucleotides align to TRBD1. V lost 7 bases and J lost 7; bases outside the gene matches: 17. This CDR3 has 17 amino acids. Germline V gene lookup returns CDR1 SGDLS and CDR2 YYNGEE. The CDR3 DNA reads as TGTGCCAGCTCCAATAGCAAGGGGGGACAGGGTCGTGAAAAACTGTTTTTT. Translating it yields CASSNSKGGQGREKLFF.